Following are 17 T cell receptor beta chains from one sample sequenced in a study of cytomegalovirus exposure and HLA in healthy donors. Both 60 Vbeta primers and 13 Jbeta primers went into the PCR. Assay used: immunoSEQ multiplex PCR; TCRdb lists only in-frame clones, some missing. The data contain 75,000 to 90,000 clones, around 77% of them singletons. The sample comprised PBMCs. All receptors derive from a man aged 45 to 65 in good health and CMV-seronegative.

This rearrangement joins TRBV10-3 to TRBJ2-7, with 8 bases identical to TRBD1. The CDR3 consists of 13 residues. In germline, CDR1 is ENHRY, CDR2 SYGVKD. Trimming removed 7 bases from V and 6 bases from J; junction bases left unmatched: 8. The CDR3: CAITPDREGEQYF. The CDR3 region has the DNA TGTGCCATCACCCCGGACAGGGAAGGCGAGCAGTACTTC.

The V call is TRBV11-2, the J call TRBJ2-3; 14 nucleotides line up with TRBD2. J lost 5 bases, V lost 5 bases, and 6 bases had no gene match. The CDR3 totals 16 residues. Germline V lookup: CDR1 SGHAT, CDR2 FQNNGV. The CDR3 nucleotides read TGTGCCAGCAGCCCGACTAGCGGGGGGGCGAGAGATACGCAGTATTTT. Protein: CASSPTSGGARDTQYF.

The chain employs TRBV2 and TRBJ2-5, with 10 bases that match TRBD2. The junction had 12 bases not matched to a gene; V was cut back by 4 bases and J by 4 bases. From germline, CDR1 is SNHLY and CDR2 FYNNEI. The CDR3 extends over 17 amino acids. Here the CDR3 DNA reads TGTGCCAGCAGTGGGGCTAGCGGGGGTCGAATTATAGAGACCCAGTACTTC. Amino acid sequence: CASSGASGGRIIETQYF.

The rearrangement joins TRBV27 to TRBJ1-2; D not certain. Trimming shortened V by 6 bases and J by 9 bases, and 20 bases separated the two germline ends. CDR1 is MNHEY, CDR2 SMNVEV, per germline (reference sequence). This CDR3 has 14 amino acids. CDR3 residues: CASSLTWTKGSYTF. CDR3 DNA sequence: TGTGCCAGCAGCCTTACGTGGACTAAAGGGAGCTACACCTTC.

V gene TRBV7-3 combines with J gene TRBJ2-3; TRBD2 is a possible D gene (6 bases). V lost 2 bases, J lost 0 bases, and 9 bases lay in between. In germline, CDR1 is SGHTA, CDR2 FQGTGA. CDR3 size: 15 residues. The CDR3 DNA follows: TGTGCCAGCAGCTTAGCGGGGACCAGCACAGATACGCAGTATTTT. Its protein product is CASSLAGTSTDTQYF.

The V call is TRBV6-1, the J call TRBJ2-2; D not certain. CDR3 length: 15 amino acids. The V end lost 7 bases, the J end lost 1 base, and 13 bases lay between the germline ends. Germline lookup yields CDR1 MNHNS and CDR2 SASEGT. CDR3 sequence: CASTRGMENTGELFF. The CDR3, as DNA: TGTGCCAGCACACGCGGAATGGAGAACACCGGGGAGCTGTTTTTT.

The CDR3 here is CASREDAFAEAFF. For the CDR3, the DNA is TGTGCCAGCAGGGAGGACGCCTTCGCTGAAGCTTTCTTT. The rearrangement uses TRBV6-1 and TRBJ1-1, with D hard to call. This CDR3 region has 13 residues. Per germline, CDR1 MNHNS and CDR2 SASEGT. Trimming took off 6 bases at V and 6 bases at J, with 14 bases between the two ends.

This rearrangement joins TRBV7-2 to TRBJ2-7; perhaps TRBD1 as D (5 bases). The ends were cut back, 5 bases at V and 4 bases at J, with 12 bases in the middle. Germline values: CDR1 SGHTA, CDR2 FQGNSA. This CDR3 comprises 13 residues. CDR3 sequence (DNA): TGTGCCAGCAGCGTACTCCCAGGGTACGAGCAGTACTTC. Translation: CASSVLPGYEQYF.

The J gene is TRBJ2-7, the V gene TRBV11-2; 8 bases map to TRBD2. The CDR3 has 17 residues. CDR1 SGHAT and CDR2 FQNNGV come from the germline V gene. V gave up 6 bases and J gave up 3 bases; unmatched junction bases: 16. CDR3 in amino acids: CASRGWSVRRGDYEQYF. DNA of the CDR3: TGTGCCAGCAGGGGATGGTCGGTCCGGCGGGGGGACTACGAGCAGTACTTC. The full variable domain, completed using reference TRBV11-2 and TRBJ2-7, is EAGVAQSPRYKIIEKRQSVAFWCNPISGHATLYWYQQILGQGPKLLIQFQNNGVVDDSQLPKDRFSAERLKGVDSTLKIQPAKLEDSAVYLCASRGWSVRRGDYEQYFGPGTRLTVT.

The V and J genes are TRBV29-1 and TRBJ1-1; 8 bases are a match to TRBD1. This CDR3 has 18 residues. Per germline, CDR1 SQVTM and CDR2 ANQGSEA. J lost 4 bases, V lost 6 bases, and 22 bases had no gene match. CDR3 nucleotides: TGCAGCGTCGGCCTCTTTTCAGGGGGCGCTGGGAGTGGCACTGAAGCTTTCTTT. Translation: CSVGLFSGGAGSGTEAFF.

The gene calls are TRBV12-2 and TRBJ2-3; TRBD2 was called by the table and not checked on the DNA. TRBV12-2 is classified as a pseudogene. This CDR3 has 16 residues. Here the CDR3 DNA reads TGTGCAAGTCGCTGCCCCGACGTAGCCCCCACAGATACGCAGTATTTT. It specifies CASRCPDVAPTDTQYF.

The V call is TRBV18, the J call TRBJ2-2, with TRBD1 identical over 8 bases. CDR3 size: 16 residues. Trimming cost V 4 bases and J 1 base; bases outside gene matches: 5. Per the germline V gene, CDR1 is KGHSH and CDR2 is LQKENI. CDR3 nucleotides: TGTGCCAGCTCACAGAGGACAGGGAAGAACACCGGGGAGCTGTTTTTT. It specifies CASSQRTGKNTGELFF.

This clone showed up just once. The chain has TRBV19 and TRBJ2-5, with 7 nucleotides matching TRBD2. V was pared by 3 bases and J by 2 bases, with 9 bases of the junction left unmatched. This CDR3 has 16 residues. Germline CDR1 LNHDA, CDR2 SQIVND (reference sequence). CDR3 nucleotides: TGTGCCAGTAGTATGAGGCGGGGGACCCCACAAGAGACCCAGTACTTC. It encodes CASSMRRGTPQETQYF. The complete variable domain, with remaining parts taken from reference TRBV19 and TRBJ2-5, reads DGGITQSPKYLFRKEGQNVTLSCEQNLNHDAMYWYRQDPGQGLRLIYYSQIVNDFQKGDIAEGYSVSREKKESFPLTVTSAQKNPTAFYLCASSMRRGTPQETQYFGPGTRLLVL.

The rearrangement links TRBV7-2 to TRBJ1-1, with TRBD1 matching over 9 bases. Per the germline V gene, CDR1 is SGHTA and CDR2 is FQGNSA. The CDR3 is made up of 14 amino acids. V was clipped by 5 bases and J by 5 bases; unmatched bases: 6. CDR3 sequence: CASSPPDRGTEAFF. CDR3 bases: TGTGCCAGCAGCCCGCCCGACAGGGGGACTGAAGCTTTCTTT.

The chain couples TRBV19 to TRBJ2-7; TRBD1 might be the D (6 bases). CDR1 LNHDA and CDR2 SQIVND come from the germline V gene (reference sequence). Trimming cost V 7 bases and J 0 bases, with 13 bases left between them. The CDR3 has 14 amino acids. This chain's CDR3 is CASTRQASSYEQYF. The CDR3 region has the DNA TGTGCCAGTACCCGACAGGCCAGCTCCTACGAGCAGTACTTC.

The V gene is TRBV18, the J gene TRBJ2-7; D unclear. The ends were cut back, 5 bases at V and 0 bases at J, with 8 bases in the middle. Germline V CDR1 and CDR2: KGHSH, LQKENI. The CDR3 covers 13 residues. CDR3 in amino acids: CASSSAPSYEQYF. In nucleotides, the CDR3 is TGTGCCAGCTCAAGCGCCCCCTCCTACGAGCAGTACTTC.

This chain links TRBV7-2 with TRBJ2-1; D may be TRBD1 (5 bases). Germline V CDR1 and CDR2: SGHTA, FQGNSA. Trimming took 3 bases from V and 7 from J, leaving 13 bases between them. The CDR3 runs to 14 residues. DNA for the CDR3: TGTGCCAGCAGCTTTCAGGGCGATCGGAATGAGCAGTTCTTC. Translating it yields CASSFQGDRNEQFF.